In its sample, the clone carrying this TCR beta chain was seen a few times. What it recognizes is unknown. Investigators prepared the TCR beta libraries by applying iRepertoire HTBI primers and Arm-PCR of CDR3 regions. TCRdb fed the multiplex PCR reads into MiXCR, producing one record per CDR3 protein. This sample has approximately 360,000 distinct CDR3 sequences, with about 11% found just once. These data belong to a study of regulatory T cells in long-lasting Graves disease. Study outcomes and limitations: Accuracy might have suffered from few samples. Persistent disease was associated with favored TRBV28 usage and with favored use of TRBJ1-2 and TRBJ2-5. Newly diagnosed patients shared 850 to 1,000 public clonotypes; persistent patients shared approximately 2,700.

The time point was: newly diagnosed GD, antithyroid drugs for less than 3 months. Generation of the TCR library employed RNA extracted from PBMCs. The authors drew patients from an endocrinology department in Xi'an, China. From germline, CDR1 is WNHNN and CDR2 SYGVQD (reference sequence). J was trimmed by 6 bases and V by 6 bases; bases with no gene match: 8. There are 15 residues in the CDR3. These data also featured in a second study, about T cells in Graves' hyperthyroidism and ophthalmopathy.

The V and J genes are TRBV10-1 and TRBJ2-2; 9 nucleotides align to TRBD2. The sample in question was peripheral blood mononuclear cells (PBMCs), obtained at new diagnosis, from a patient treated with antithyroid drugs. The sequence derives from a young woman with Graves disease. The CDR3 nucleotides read TGCGCCAGCAGCGTAGCGGGAGTGAGCGCCGGGGAGCTGTTTTTT. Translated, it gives CASSVAGVSAGELFF.